Below are 6 T cell receptor beta chains sequenced from a single sample in a study of molecular identifiers for immune sequencing clone quantification. One entry per CDR3 protein, called by TCRdb with MiXCR from the PCR reads. The top ten clones hold roughly 0.85% of a sample with over 600,000 distinct CDR3 sequences, around 20% of them seen once. The sequenced material came from naive CD8+ T cells from blood, with Jurkat cell RNA spiked in. This sample's subset: FACS-sorted CD8+CD4-CCR7+CD45RA+ naive T cells. The receptors here all came from a human donor in good health. Some libraries in this study had Jurkat cell RNA spiked in.

A few counts support this clonotype. The chain carries TRBV3-1 and TRBJ2-7, with D maybe TRBD1 (6 bases). The V gene lost 2 bases and the J gene lost 4 bases, with 18 bases spanning the gap. The germline CDR1 and CDR2 sequences are LGHDT and YNNKEL (reference sequence). The CDR3 totals 16 residues. The CDR3 sequence is CASSQRQDSGEYEQYF. Written as DNA, the CDR3 is TGTGCCAGCAGCCAACGACAGGATTCCGGGGAGTACGAGCAGTACTTC.

In regard to this clonotype: Being one base from a much bigger clone, this may be a read error. The chain couples TRBV5-3 to TRBJ1-1, with 8 positions matching TRBD1. TRBV5-3 falls under the ORF class, with uncertain function. CDR3 size: 13 residues. V gave up 8 bases and J gave up 6 bases; unmatched junction bases: 9. DNA for the CDR3: TGTGCCAGCGGCATAGACAGGGGCCCTGAAGCTTTCTTT. Protein product: CASGIDRGPEAFF.

As regards this clonotype: A read error may be the cause here, since a much bigger clone is one base away. This chain uses TRBV3-1 with TRBJ2-5, with TRBD1 as a possible D gene (5 bases). This CDR3 is built from 15 residues. Trimming pared 2 bases from V and 0 bases from J, leaving 10 bases between. CDR1 and CDR2 (germline): LGHDT, YNNKEL (reference sequence). CDR3 sequence (DNA): TGTGCCAGCAGCCAAATCTGGGGCAACCAAGAGACCCAGTACTTC. This encodes CASSQIWGNQETQYF.

Only a few counts were recorded for this clonotype. The chain combines TRBV20-1 with TRBJ2-5; no clear D. CDR1 DFQATT and CDR2 SNEGSKA come from the germline V gene (reference sequence). The CDR3 spans 12 residues. V dropped 6 bases and J dropped 4 bases, with 12 bases sitting between them. The CDR3 loop is CSAGDHGETQYF. The CDR3 DNA reads as TGCAGTGCAGGCGACCACGGAGAGACCCAGTACTTC.

This clonotype came up many times. The rearrangement uses TRBV21-1 and TRBJ2-6; TRBD1 is the table's D call and was not checked against the DNA. TRBV21-1 corresponds to a pseudogene. The CDR3 totals 20 residues. The CDR3 coding sequence is TGTGCCAGCAGCAAAGTCGAAGCCAGGGGATCCTTCTCTGGGGCCAACGTCCTGACTTTC. Amino acid sequence: CASSKVEARGSFSGANVLTF.

This clonotype was picked up a small number of times. The rearrangement joins TRBV19 to TRBJ2-2; 8 bases line up with TRBD2. The junction had 16 bases not matched to a gene; V was cut back by 6 bases and J by 4 bases. From germline, CDR1 is LNHDA and CDR2 SQIVND (reference sequence). The CDR3 loop spans 18 amino acids. The CDR3 DNA follows: TGTGCCAGTAGCCACTCCCGAGCCAGCGGGAGTGGCACCGGGGAGCTGTTTTTT. Its translation is CASSHSRASGSGTGELFF.